Listed below are T cell receptor beta chains from one sample, sequenced in a study of control samples from healthy donors and cancer patients. Profiling relied on immunoSEQ multiplex PCR, and the TCRdb table lists in-frame clones only, not all of them. Among 120,000 to 150,000 clones, 75% to 95% were seen once, and the ten largest hold roughly 3.2%. Material for sequencing was blood. These receptors all stem from a man aged 25-45 years in good health. The CDR3 runs from the conserved cysteine through the conserved F or W. A D gene is named only where the DNA matches it firmly. The size of a clone is reported for some rows only, either as once, few or many, or as a class for expanded clones.

TGTGCCAGCAGCCAAGATCGGTCTAGCGGGGGACGGCAGTTCTTC | CASSQDRSSGGRQFF | 15 | TRBD2 | TRBJ2-1 | TRBV3-1/TRBV3-2 | NA
TGTGCCGGCAGGGACAGGGCCTACGAGCAGTACTTC | CAGRDRAYEQYF | 12 | TRBD1 | TRBJ2-7 | TRBV2 | NA
TGCGCCAGCAGCTCCGGGGACAGAATTATTAATGAGCAGTTCTTC | CASSSGDRIINEQFF | 15 | TRBD1 | TRBJ2-1 | TRBV5-1 | NA
TGTGCCAGCAGTTGGACTCGGGGCACTGAAGCTTTCTTT | CASSWTRGTEAFF | 13 | NA | TRBJ1-1 | TRBV27 | NA
TGTGCCAGCAGCCAAGATACAACTACTGAAGCTTTCTTT | CASSQDTTTEAFF | 13 | NA | TRBJ1-1 | TRBV3-1/TRBV3-2 | NA
TGTGCCAGCACGTTATCACAACTCGACAATGAGCAGTTCTTC | CASTLSQLDNEQFF | 14 | NA | TRBJ2-1 | TRBV7-9 | NA
TGCGCCAGCACCTCATCCGGTGCCTTCAACGGCTACACCTTC | CASTSSGAFNGYTF | 14 | NA | TRBJ1-2 | TRBV5-1 | NA
TGTGCCAGCAGTGAACCGGGACCCTCAGACACCGGGGAGCTGTTTTTT | CASSEPGPSDTGELFF | 16 | NA | TRBJ2-2 | TRBV6-1 | NA
TGTGCCAGCAGTTTCGGCAGGGTGAGAGGCTACACCTTC | CASSFGRVRGYTF | 13 | NA | TRBJ1-2 | TRBV12-3/TRBV12-4 | NA
TGTGCCAGCAGCTTCGAGGGGTCCGATACGCAGTATTTT | CASSFEGSDTQYF | 13 | NA | TRBJ2-3 | TRBV5-6 | NA
TGTGCCAGCAGCACCCGACAGGGGAGGTCTAACGGCTACACCTTC | CASSTRQGRSNGYTF | 15 | TRBD1 | TRBJ1-2 | TRBV7-2 | NA
TGTGCCAGCAGCGCCGAAACCTTCCGGGGAGATACGCAGTATTTT | CASSAETFRGDTQYF | 15 | NA | TRBJ2-3 | TRBV9 | NA
TGTGCCAGCAGACTCGAACACTCTGGGGCCAACGTCCTGACTTTC | CASRLEHSGANVLTF | 15 | NA | TRBJ2-6 | TRBV6-5 | NA
TGTGCCAGCAGCCCCGGCTACGAGCAGTACTTC | CASSPGYEQYF | 11 | NA | TRBJ2-7 | TRBV9 | few
TGTGCCAGTAGCAAGACAACAGGGGGGAGCTCCTATAATTCACCCCTCCACTTT | CASSKTTGGSSYNSPLHF | 18 | TRBD1 | TRBJ1-6 | TRBV19 | few
TGTGCCAGCAGTGAAAGCCCCGGGGCCGACGGGGAGCTGTTTTTT | CASSESPGADGELFF | 15 | NA | TRBJ2-2 | TRBV2 | NA
TGTGCCAGCAGAAGGGACCTAACCTCCTACGAGCAGTACTTC | CASRRDLTSYEQYF | 14 | NA | TRBJ2-7 | TRBV2 | NA
TGTGCCAGACGAAGATGGGACAGGCGAAATTCACCCCTCCACTTT | CARRRWDRRNSPLHF | 15 | TRBD1 | TRBJ1-6 | TRBV6-5 | NA
TGTGCCAGCAGTTTAGGACAGAACTATGGCTACACCTTC | CASSLGQNYGYTF | 13 | NA | TRBJ1-2 | TRBV27 | NA
TGCGCCAGCAGCAATAGGGACAGGGTCCTTGATGAGCAGTTCTTC | CASSNRDRVLDEQFF | 15 | TRBD1 | TRBJ2-1 | TRBV5-1 | NA
TGCGCCAGCAGACCGGGACAGGGAACTGGTAACACCGGGGAGCTGTTTTTT | CASRPGQGTGNTGELFF | 17 | TRBD1 | TRBJ2-2 | TRBV5-1 | medium-sized
TGTGCCAGCAGCTCGGGACGGAACACCGGGGAGCTGTTTTTT | CASSSGRNTGELFF | 14 | NA | TRBJ2-2 | TRBV7-9 | NA
TGTGCCAGCAGCTCGACAGGGGCAAAAAATAATGAAAAACTGTTTTTT | CASSSTGAKNNEKLFF | 16 | TRBD1 | TRBJ1-4 | TRBV5-5 | NA
TGTGCCAGCCGGGACAGGGCGAACACTGAAGCTTTCTTT | CASRDRANTEAFF | 13 | TRBD1 | TRBJ1-1 | TRBV19 | once
TGTGCCAGCAGGCAGGGGAACTATGGCTACACCTTC | CASRQGNYGYTF | 12 | NA | TRBJ1-2 | TRBV27 | once
TGTGCCAGCAGCCAACAGAACACTGAAGCTTTCTTT | CASSQQNTEAFF | 12 | NA | TRBJ1-1 | TRBV4-2 | NA
TGTGCCAGTAGTATATCAGCCCAGCCTTACCGCACAGATACGCAGTATTTT | CASSISAQPYRTDTQYF | 17 | NA | TRBJ2-3 | TRBV19 | once
TGTGCCAGCAGCCCTGGGGGACAGGGGCCGTCGGACACTGAAGCTTTCTTT | CASSPGGQGPSDTEAFF | 17 | TRBD1 | TRBJ1-1 | TRBV11-2 | NA
TGTGCTAGTGGTTTGGGGACAGGGGCCCAGGGGGAAGCTTTCTTT | CASGLGTGAQGEAFF | 15 | TRBD1 | TRBJ1-1 | TRBV12-5 | NA
TGTGCCAGTAGTGCCGACGTGCCGGGAGGTGTGAACACTGAAGCTTTCTTT | CASSADVPGGVNTEAFF | 17 | NA | TRBJ1-1 | TRBV19 | NA
TGTGCTAGTGGTTTTTCCGGGACAGGGGGTCAGCCCCAGCATTTT | CASGFSGTGGQPQHF | 15 | TRBD1 | TRBJ1-5 | TRBV12-5 | NA
TGTGCCAGCAGCCCCCTAGCGGGGGTTAGCACAGATACGCAGTATTTT | CASSPLAGVSTDTQYF | 16 | TRBD2 | TRBJ2-3 | TRBV7-2 | once
TGCAGCACCTCCGGGACTCCGAACACTGAAGCTTTCTTT | CSTSGTPNTEAFF | 13 | NA | TRBJ1-1 | TRBV29-1 | NA
TGTGCCAGTAGTATCGCTCCTAACAATGAGCAGTTCTTC | CASSIAPNNEQFF | 13 | NA | TRBJ2-1 | TRBV19 | once
TGCGCCAGCAGCTTGATTTGGGGGGATGGCTACACCTTC | CASSLIWGDGYTF | 13 | NA | TRBJ1-2 | TRBV5-1 | few
TGTGCCAGCAGCTCCCTAGGGGACAGGGGGGAAAAACTGTTTTTT | CASSSLGDRGEKLFF | 15 | TRBD1 | TRBJ1-4 | TRBV7-8 | NA
TGTGCCAGCAGCCCCCAGGCGGGGACCGGGGAGCTGTTTTTT | CASSPQAGTGELFF | 14 | NA | TRBJ2-2 | TRBV7-3 | once
TGTGCCAGCAGAAGCACCGGGACAGCCGGTGGGAATGAACCTGTTCGCGGAAAACTGTTTTTT | CASRSTGTAGGNEPVRGKLFF | 21 | TRBD1 | TRBJ1-4 | TRBV6-7 | NA
TGTGCCAGCAGCTTAGTGGGGGTTGAGCAGTTCTTC | CASSLVGVEQFF | 12 | NA | TRBJ2-1 | TRBV7-9 | NA
TGCGCCAGCAGCTGGGACTCACCCACAGATACGCAGTATTTT | CASSWDSPTDTQYF | 14 | NA | TRBJ2-3 | TRBV5-1 | once
TGTGCCAGCAGCTTACTGTCCAGGGACAATCAGCCCCAGCATTTT | CASSLLSRDNQPQHF | 15 | NA | TRBJ1-5 | TRBV11-3 | once
TGTGCCAGCAGCTTAGCGGGTTCCTACGAGCAGTACTTC | CASSLAGSYEQYF | 13 | NA | TRBJ2-7 | TRBV11-2 | NA
TGTGCCAGCAGTCGCCAGGGTAGCAATCAGCCCCAGCATTTT | CASSRQGSNQPQHF | 14 | NA | TRBJ1-5 | TRBV6-5 | once
TGCGCCAGCAGTGCTGGGGGGCATAGCACAGATACGCAGTATTTT | CASSAGGHSTDTQYF | 15 | NA | TRBJ2-3 | TRBV10-1 | NA
TGTGCCAGCAGCCCACAGTCCCAGCATTTT | CASSPQSQHF | 10 | NA | TRBJ1-5 | TRBV7-7 | NA
TGCAGTGCTTTCCACAGCGAAAAACTGTTTTTT | CSAFHSEKLFF | 11 | NA | TRBJ1-4 | TRBV20-1 | NA
TGTGCCAGCGCCACCAGGGAGAGGGACACCGGGGAGCTGTTTTTT | CASATRERDTGELFF | 15 | NA | TRBJ2-2 | TRBV18 | NA
TGTGCCAGCAGCGACCGGGACAAAGCTACTTATACGCAGTATTTT | CASSDRDKATYTQYF | 15 | NA | TRBJ2-3 | TRBV11-2 | NA